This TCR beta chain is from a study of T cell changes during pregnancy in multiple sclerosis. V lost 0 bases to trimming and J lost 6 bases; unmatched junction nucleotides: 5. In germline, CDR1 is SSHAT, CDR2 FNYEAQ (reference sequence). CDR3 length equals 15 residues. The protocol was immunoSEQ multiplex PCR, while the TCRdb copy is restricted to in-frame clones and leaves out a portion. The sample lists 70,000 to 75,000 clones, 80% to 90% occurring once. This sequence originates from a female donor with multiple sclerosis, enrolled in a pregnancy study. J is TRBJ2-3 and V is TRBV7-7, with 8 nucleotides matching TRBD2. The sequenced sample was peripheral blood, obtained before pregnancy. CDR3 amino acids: CASSLASGGKDTQYF. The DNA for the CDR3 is TGTGCCAGCAGCTTAGCCAGCGGGGGAAAGGATACGCAGTATTTT. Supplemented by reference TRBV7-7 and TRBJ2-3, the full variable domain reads GAGVSQSPRYKVTKRGQDVTLRCDPISSHATLYWYQQALGQGPEFLTYFNYEAQPDKSGLPSDRFSAERPEGSISTLTIQRTEQRDSAMYRCASSLASGGKDTQYFGPGTRLTVL.